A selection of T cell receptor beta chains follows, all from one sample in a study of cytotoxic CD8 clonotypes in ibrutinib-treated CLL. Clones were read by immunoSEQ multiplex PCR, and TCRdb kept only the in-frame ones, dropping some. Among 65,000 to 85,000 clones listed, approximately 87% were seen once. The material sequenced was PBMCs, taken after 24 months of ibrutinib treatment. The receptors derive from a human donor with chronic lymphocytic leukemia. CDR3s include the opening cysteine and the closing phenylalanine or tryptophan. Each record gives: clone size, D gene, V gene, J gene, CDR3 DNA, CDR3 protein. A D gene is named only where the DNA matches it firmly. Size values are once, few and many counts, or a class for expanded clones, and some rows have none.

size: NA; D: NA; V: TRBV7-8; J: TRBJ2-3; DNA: TGTGCCAGCAGCTTAGGGCAAGTAGCCGAGTATTTT; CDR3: CASSLGQVAEYF
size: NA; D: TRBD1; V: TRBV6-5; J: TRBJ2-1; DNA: TGTGCCAGCAGTCGGGACAGGGGCTATGATACTGAGCAGTTCTTC; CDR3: CASSRDRGYDTEQFF
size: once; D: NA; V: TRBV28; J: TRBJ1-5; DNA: TGTGCCAGCAGTTTTGTAGGGTTTAGCAATCAGCCCCAGCATTTT; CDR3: CASSFVGFSNQPQHF
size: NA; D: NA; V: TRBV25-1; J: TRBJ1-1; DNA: TGTGCCAGCACCCCCTTGGGGGCGAACACTGAAGCTTTCTTT; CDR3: CASTPLGANTEAFF
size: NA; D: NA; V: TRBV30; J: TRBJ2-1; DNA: TGTGCCGCAGCTAGCTCCTACAATGAGCAGTTCTTC; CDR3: CAAASSYNEQFF
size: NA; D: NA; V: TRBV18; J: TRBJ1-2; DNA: TGTGCCAGCTCACCTAACGGGGGTGGCTACACCTTC; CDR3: CASSPNGGGYTF
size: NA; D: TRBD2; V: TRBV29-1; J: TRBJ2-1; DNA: TGCAGCGCTGGACAGGGGACTAGCGGGAGGTTCGGTGAGCAGTTCTTC; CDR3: CSAGQGTSGRFGEQFF
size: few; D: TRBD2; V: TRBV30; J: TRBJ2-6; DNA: TGTGCCTGGAGCCGTCTAATAGCGGGAGTATCCGGGGCCAACGTCCTGACTTTC; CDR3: CAWSRLIAGVSGANVLTF
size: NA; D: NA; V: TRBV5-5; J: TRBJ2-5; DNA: TGTGCCAGCAGCTTGGAGTGGCAAGAGACCCAGTACTTC; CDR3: CASSLEWQETQYF
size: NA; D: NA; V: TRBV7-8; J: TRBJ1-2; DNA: TGTGCCAGCAGCTTAAATCTCCAACCTAACTATGGCTACACCTTC; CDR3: CASSLNLQPNYGYTF
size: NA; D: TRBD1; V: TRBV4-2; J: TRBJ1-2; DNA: TGTGCCAGCAGCCTGACAGGGGCAAGGGGCTACACCTTC; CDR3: CASSLTGARGYTF
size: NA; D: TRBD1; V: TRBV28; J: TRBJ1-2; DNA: TGTGCCAGCAGTTTGGGGGACAGGGGCATCTATGGCTACACCTTC; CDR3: CASSLGDRGIYGYTF
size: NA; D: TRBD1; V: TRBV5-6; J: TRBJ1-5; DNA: TGTGCCAGCAGCCCCGGGACAGGGGTCCAGCCCCAGCATTTT; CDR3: CASSPGTGVQPQHF
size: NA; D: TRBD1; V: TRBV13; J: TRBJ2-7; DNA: TGTGCCAGCAGCCAGGGGACAGGGGGCTCCTACGAGCAGTACTTC; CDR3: CASSQGTGGSYEQYF
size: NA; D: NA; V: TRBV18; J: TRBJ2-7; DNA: TGTGCCAGCTCACCACTTACCGGGACGGTCTCCTACGAGCAGTACTTC; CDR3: CASSPLTGTVSYEQYF
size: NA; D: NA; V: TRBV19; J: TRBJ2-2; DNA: TGTGCCAGTAGTATCAGTGGCGGGGAGCTGTTTTTT; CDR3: CASSISGGELFF
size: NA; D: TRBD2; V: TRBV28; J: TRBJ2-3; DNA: TGTGCCAGCATCACTAGCGGGAGTATCTATACGCAGTATTTT; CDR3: CASITSGSIYTQYF
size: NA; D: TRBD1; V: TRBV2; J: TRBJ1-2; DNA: TGTGCCAGCAGTGAAGGGGGGACAGGTCTTTTTTATGGCTACACCTTC; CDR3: CASSEGGTGLFYGYTF
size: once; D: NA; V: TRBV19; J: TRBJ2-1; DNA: TGTGCCAGTAGTATCGTCACTAGCTCGCTGACCAATGAGCAGTTCTTC; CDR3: CASSIVTSSLTNEQFF
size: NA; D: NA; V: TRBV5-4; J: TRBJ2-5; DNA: TGTGCCAGCAGAAACCAAGAGACCCAGTACTTC; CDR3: CASRNQETQYF
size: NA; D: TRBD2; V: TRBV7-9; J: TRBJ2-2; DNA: TGTGCCAGCAGCTCTGCGACTAGCGGGTTTTTTATTGGGGAGCTGTTTTTT; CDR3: CASSSATSGFFIGELFF
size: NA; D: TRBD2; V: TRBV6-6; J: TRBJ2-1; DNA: TGTGCCAGCAGGCAGGGACTAGCGAGTGAGCAGTTCTTC; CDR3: CASRQGLASEQFF
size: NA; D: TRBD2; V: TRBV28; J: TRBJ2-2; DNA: TGTGCCAGCAGTTTAGGTCTAGCGGGAGTAAACGGGGAGCTGTTTTTT; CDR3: CASSLGLAGVNGELFF
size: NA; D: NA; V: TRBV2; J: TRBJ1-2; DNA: TGTGCCAGCAGGCCTAGACAAACGGGCCTCTATGGCTACACCTTC; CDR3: CASRPRQTGLYGYTF
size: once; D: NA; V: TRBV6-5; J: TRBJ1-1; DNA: TGTGCCAGCAGTTACTCGCACGGGGGGTCGGGCACTGAAGCTTTCTTT; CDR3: CASSYSHGGSGTEAFF
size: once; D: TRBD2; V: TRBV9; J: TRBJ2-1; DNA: TGTGCCAGCAGCGTAGCGGCTAGCGGGCGACACTCCTACAATGAGCAGTTCTTC; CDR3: CASSVAASGRHSYNEQFF
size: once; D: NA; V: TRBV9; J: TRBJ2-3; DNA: TGTGCCAGCAGCGCTTCATGGACGGGAGATACGCAGTATTTT; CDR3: CASSASWTGDTQYF
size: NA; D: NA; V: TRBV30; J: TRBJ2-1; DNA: TGTGCCTGGAAACCGATATTTCATGAGCAGTTCTTC; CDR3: CAWKPIFHEQFF
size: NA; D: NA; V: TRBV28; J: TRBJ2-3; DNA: TGTGCCAGCAGTTTATTGGCCGAAGACACAGATACGCAGTATTTT; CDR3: CASSLLAEDTDTQYF
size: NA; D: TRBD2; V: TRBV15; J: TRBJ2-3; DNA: TGTGCCACCAGCAGGAATAGCGGGATATCAGATACGCAGTATTTT; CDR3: CATSRNSGISDTQYF
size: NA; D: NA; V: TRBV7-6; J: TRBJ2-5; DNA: TGTGCCAGCAGCCCAAGGCTCGTGACCCAGTACTTC; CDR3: CASSPRLVTQYF
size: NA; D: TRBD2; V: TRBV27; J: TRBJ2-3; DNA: TGTGCCAGCAGTTTAACCCCCACTAGCGGGAGTTCCGACGATACGCAGTATTTT; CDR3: CASSLTPTSGSSDDTQYF
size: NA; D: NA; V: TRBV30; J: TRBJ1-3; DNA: TGTGCCTGCCTCAGGGATTCAAACTTTCGAGGAAACACCATATATTTT; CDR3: CACLRDSNFRGNTIYF
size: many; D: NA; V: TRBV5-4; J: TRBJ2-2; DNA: TGTGCCAGCAGCTTGGGGGCGGGGAACACCGGGGAGCTGTTTTTT; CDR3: CASSLGAGNTGELFF
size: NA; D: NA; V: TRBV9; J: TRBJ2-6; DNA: TGTGCCAGCAGCCCCATCCTAGGCTCTGGGGCCAACGTCCTGACTTTC; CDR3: CASSPILGSGANVLTF
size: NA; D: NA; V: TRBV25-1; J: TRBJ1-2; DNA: TGTGCCAGCAGACCCTCCGGGGCCTATGGCTACACCTTC; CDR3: CASRPSGAYGYTF
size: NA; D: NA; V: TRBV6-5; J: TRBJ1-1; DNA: TGTGCCAGCAGTCGGGGGACAACTGAAGCTTTCTTT; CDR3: CASSRGTTEAFF
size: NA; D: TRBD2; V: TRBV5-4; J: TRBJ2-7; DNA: TGTGCCAGCAGCCAGGCTAGCGGGGCCTCCTACGAGCAGTACTTC; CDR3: CASSQASGASYEQYF
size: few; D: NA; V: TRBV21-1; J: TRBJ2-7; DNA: TGTGCCAGCAGCACCCGCCTTAGCGGGAGGGCCGTTTCCTTGGGCTACGAGCAGTACTTC; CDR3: CASSTRLSGRAVSLGYEQYF
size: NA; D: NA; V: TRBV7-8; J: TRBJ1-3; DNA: TGTGCATCAGCGCAGCATGGAAACACCATATATTTT; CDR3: CASAQHGNTIYF
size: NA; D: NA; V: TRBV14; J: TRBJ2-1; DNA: TGTGCCAGCAGACCGCGACTTGTGAATGAGCAGTTCTTC; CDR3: CASRPRLVNEQFF
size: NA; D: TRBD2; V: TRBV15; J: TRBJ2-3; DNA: TGTGCCACCAGCAGAGTTAGGGGGGGGCTAGCGGGAGCCCCAGATACGCAGTATTTT; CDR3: CATSRVRGGLAGAPDTQYF
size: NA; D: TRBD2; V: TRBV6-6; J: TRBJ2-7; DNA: TGTGCCAGCAGTCAGCGGGACTTAAGCTCCTACGAGCAGTACTTC; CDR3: CASSQRDLSSYEQYF
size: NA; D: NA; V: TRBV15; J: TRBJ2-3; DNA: TGTGCCACCAGCAGAGATCGGGGCTCAGATACGCAGTATTTT; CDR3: CATSRDRGSDTQYF
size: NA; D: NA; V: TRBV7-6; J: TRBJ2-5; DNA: TGTGCCAGCAGCTTAGGTACAGGGCGGGTTGAGACCCAGTACTTC; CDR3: CASSLGTGRVETQYF
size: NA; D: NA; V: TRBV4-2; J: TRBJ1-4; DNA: TGTGCCAGCAGCCAAGCCGGGACTACAACTAATGAAAAACTGTTTTTT; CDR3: CASSQAGTTTNEKLFF
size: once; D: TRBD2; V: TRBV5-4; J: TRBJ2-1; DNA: TGTGCCAGCAGCTCTGGACTAGCGGAAAACAATGAGCAGTTCTTC; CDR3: CASSSGLAENNEQFF
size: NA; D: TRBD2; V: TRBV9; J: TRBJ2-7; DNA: TGTGCCAGCATACTAGCGGGTTTCTACGAGCAGTACTTC; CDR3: CASILAGFYEQYF
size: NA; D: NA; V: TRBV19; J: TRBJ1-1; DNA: TGTGCCAGTAGTATGTTGAACACTGAAGCTTTCTTT; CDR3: CASSMLNTEAFF